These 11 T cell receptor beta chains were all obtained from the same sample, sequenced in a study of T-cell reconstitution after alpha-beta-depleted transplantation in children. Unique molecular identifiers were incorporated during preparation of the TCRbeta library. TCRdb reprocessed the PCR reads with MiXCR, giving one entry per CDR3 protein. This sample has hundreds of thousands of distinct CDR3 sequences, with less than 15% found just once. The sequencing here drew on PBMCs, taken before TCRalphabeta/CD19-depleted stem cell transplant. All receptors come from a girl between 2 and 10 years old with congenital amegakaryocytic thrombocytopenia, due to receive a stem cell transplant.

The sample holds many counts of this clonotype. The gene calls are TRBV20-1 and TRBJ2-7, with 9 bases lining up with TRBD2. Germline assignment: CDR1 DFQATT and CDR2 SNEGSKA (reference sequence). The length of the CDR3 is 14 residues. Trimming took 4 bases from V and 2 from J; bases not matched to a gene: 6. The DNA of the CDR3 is TGCAGTGCTAACGGACTAGCGCACCCCTACGAGCAGTACTTC. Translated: CSANGLAHPYEQYF.

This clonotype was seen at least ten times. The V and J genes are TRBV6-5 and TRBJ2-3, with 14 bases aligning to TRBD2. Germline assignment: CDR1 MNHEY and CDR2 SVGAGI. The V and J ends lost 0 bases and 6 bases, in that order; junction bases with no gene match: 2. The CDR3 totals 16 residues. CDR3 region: CASSYSGLAGVDTQYF. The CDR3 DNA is TGTGCCAGCAGTTACTCGGGACTAGCGGGAGTGGATACGCAGTATTTT.

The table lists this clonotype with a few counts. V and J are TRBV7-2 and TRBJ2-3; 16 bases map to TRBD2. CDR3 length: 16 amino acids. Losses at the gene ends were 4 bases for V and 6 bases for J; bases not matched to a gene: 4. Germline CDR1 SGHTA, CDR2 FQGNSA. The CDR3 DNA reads TGTGCCAGCAGCTGGGGACTAGCGGGAGGGGGGGATACGCAGTATTTT. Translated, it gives CASSWGLAGGGDTQYF.

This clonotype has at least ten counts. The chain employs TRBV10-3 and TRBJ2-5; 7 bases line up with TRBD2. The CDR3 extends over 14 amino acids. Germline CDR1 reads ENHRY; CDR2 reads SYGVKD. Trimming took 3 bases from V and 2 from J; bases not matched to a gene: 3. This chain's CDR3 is CAISEVGGQETQYF. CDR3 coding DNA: TGTGCCATCAGTGAAGTGGGAGGGCAAGAGACCCAGTACTTC.

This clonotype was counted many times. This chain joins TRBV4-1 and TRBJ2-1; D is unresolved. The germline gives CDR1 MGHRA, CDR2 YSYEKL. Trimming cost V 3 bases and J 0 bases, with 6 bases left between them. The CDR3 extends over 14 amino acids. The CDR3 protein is CASSQLNSYNEQFF. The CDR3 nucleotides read TGCGCCAGCAGCCAGCTAAACTCCTACAATGAGCAGTTCTTC.

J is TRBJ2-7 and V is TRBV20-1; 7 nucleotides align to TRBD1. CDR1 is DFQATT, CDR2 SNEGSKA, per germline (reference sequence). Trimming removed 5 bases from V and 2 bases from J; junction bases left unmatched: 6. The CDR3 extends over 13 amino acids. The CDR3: CSAYRGWTYEQYF. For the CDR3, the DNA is TGCAGTGCTTACAGGGGATGGACCTACGAGCAGTACTTC.

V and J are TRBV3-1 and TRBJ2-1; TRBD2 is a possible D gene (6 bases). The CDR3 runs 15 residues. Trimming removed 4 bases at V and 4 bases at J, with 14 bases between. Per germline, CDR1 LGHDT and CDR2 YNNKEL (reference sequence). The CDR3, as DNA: TGTGCCAGCAGCCCATTGTTAGCGGAATACAATGAGCAGTTCTTC. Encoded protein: CASSPLLAEYNEQFF.

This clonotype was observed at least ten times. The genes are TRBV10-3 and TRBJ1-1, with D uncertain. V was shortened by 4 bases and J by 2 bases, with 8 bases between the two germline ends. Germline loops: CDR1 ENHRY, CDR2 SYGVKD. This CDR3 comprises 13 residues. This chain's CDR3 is CAISADQNTEAFF. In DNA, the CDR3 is TGTGCCATCAGTGCAGATCAAAACACTGAAGCTTTCTTT.

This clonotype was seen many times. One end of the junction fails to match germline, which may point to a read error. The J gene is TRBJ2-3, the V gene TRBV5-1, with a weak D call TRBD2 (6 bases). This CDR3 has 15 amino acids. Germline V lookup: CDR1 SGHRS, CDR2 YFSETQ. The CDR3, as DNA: TGCTCCAGCAGCAAGGGACTGCCAAGGGGAGATACGCAGTATTTT. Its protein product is CSSSKGLPRGDTQYF.

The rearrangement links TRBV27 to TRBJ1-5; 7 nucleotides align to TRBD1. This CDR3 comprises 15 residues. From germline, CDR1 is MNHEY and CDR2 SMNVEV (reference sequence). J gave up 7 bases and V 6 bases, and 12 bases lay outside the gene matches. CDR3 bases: TGTGCCAGCAGAAGACAGGGCGGGAGAGGGCAGCCCCAGCATTTT. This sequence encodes CASRRQGGRGQPQHF.

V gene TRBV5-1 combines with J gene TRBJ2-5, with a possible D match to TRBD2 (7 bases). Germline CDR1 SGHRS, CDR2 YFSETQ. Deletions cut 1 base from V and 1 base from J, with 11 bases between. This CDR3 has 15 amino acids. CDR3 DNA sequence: TGCGCCAGCAGCTTGAGGGGGGGCGGCCAAGAGACCCAGTACTTC. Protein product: CASSLRGGGQETQYF.